The T cell receptor (beta chain) described here comes from a study of regulatory T cells in long-lasting Graves disease. Findings of the study overall: In persistent patients, shared public clonotypes (about 2,800) outnumbered those in new patients (about 970).

The table lists this clonotype with many counts. Antigen specificity is unknown. The germline V gene encodes CDR1 MNHEY and CDR2 SVGEGT. The ends were cut back, 2 bases at V and 0 bases at J, with 11 bases in the middle. This CDR3 has 16 amino acids. HTBI primers from iRepertoire and Arm-PCR of CDR3 regions yielded the TCR beta libraries. TCRdb re-analysed the multiplex PCR reads in MiXCR, keeping a single row per CDR3 protein. Of 450,000 to 700,000 distinct CDR3 sequences listed, roughly 14% were seen once; the top ten hold approximately 9.3%. Described time point: newly diagnosed GD, antithyroid drugs for less than 3 months. After RNA was extracted from PBMCs, the TCR library was made from it. Separately, the same data were catalogued under a study of T cells in Graves' hyperthyroidism and ophthalmopathy. That report notes: Blood also showed most of the thyroid clonotypes that were expanded above 0.001. Using 13 V-J features, a model discriminated ophthalmopathy from stable hyperthyroidism.

This specimen was peripheral blood mononuclear cells (PBMCs), taken at new diagnosis, from a patient treated with antithyroid drugs. V gene TRBV6-2 or TRBV6-3 combines with J gene TRBJ1-3; D gene unclear. This receptor was taken from a man aged 25 to 40 with Graves disease. CDR3 amino acids: CASSYNVKSSGNTIYF. CDR3 in DNA: TGTGCCAGCAGTTACAACGTCAAGAGCTCTGGAAACACCATATATTTT.